This T cell receptor beta chain was profiled in a study of blood T cell repertoires in COVID-19. Across the whole study: Italy, Spain and the United States were the sources of the convalescent and acute COVID-19 samples.

This clone has only a few counts. V lost 5 bases, J lost 7 bases, and 13 bases stayed unmatched. The CDR3 has 15 residues. Germline values: CDR1 SGHNT, CDR2 YYREEE (reference sequence). Original handling: The authors estimated nucleated cell counts from reference gene primer amplification. The repertoire was sequenced with immunoSEQ multiplex PCR; TCRdb's copy has only in-frame clones and lacks some. From that table come the V and J calls and clone size; the DNA was used to work out D and trimming. Of about 200,000 clones listed, 84% are singletons. The sequence was collected from a man in his fifties with active or convalescent COVID-19. The chain couples TRBV5-4 to TRBJ1-2, with 8 bases fitting TRBD1. Sequenced: peripheral blood. The CDR3 DNA reads as TGTGCCAGCAGGGGGGGAGGACAGGGAAGTTCTGGCTACACCTTC. Its protein product is CASRGGGQGSSGYTF.